These 10 T cell receptor beta chains were sequenced from one sample in a study of metastatic and nonmetastatic thyroid tumors. None of the patients had undergone any treatment ahead of thyroid surgery. TCRdb re-analyzed the PCR reads through MiXCR. This table has around 18,000 clones, less than 35% appearing once. Sequenced input: tumor tissue. Every receptor here comes from a female donor with papillary thyroid cancer or a benign thyroid nodule (not recorded which). Some clones in this sample may be carry-over from other donors' samples.

A few counts support this clone. The chain couples TRBV6-1 to TRBJ2-7; TRBD1 might be the D (5 bases). CDR1 is MNHNS and CDR2 is SASEGT in the germline V gene. Trimming left V 6 bases short and J 6 bases short, with 9 bases between. The CDR3 length is 11 residues. CDR3 sequence (DNA): TGTGCCAGCAGCTGGGGCTCCGAGCAGTACTTC. Translated: CASSWGSEQYF.

J is TRBJ1-2 and V is TRBV19; D is ambiguous. V was shortened by 0 bases and J by 6 bases, with 8 bases between the two germline ends. CDR1 is LNHDA and CDR2 is SQIVND in the germline V gene (reference sequence). CDR3 length equals 13 residues. CDR3 sequence reads: CASSIDPGDGYTF. In nucleotides, the CDR3 is TGTGCCAGTAGTATAGATCCAGGTGATGGCTACACCTTC.

This clone was seen repeatedly, ten times or more. The CDR3 DNA sequence: TGCGCCAGCGGTATCGAGAAGAACACTGAAGCTTTCTTT. It is translated as CASGIEKNTEAFF. V is TRBV10-2 and J is TRBJ1-1; no clear D. This CDR3 has 13 residues. Between the trimmed V and J ends, which lost 8 bases and 1 base, there was a span of 11 bases. Germline assignment: CDR1 WSHSY and CDR2 SAAADI.

This clone appeared a few times. This chain's CDR3 is CASIRGPGSNTGELFF. The DNA for the CDR3 is TGTGCCTCAATCAGGGGGCCCGGCTCGAACACCGGGGAGCTGTTTTTT. The gene calls are TRBV30 and TRBJ2-2, with 8 bases matching TRBD1. From germline, CDR1 is GTSNPN and CDR2 SVGIG (reference sequence). The CDR3 is 16 amino acids. With V trimmed by 7 bases and J by 0 bases, 10 bases remained unmatched. The whole variable domain, filled in from reference TRBV30 and TRBJ2-2, reads SQTIHQWPATLVQPVGSPLSLECTVEGTSNPNLYWYRQAAGRGLQLLFYSVGIGQISSEVPQNLSASRPQDRQFILSSKKLLLSDSGFYLCASIRGPGSNTGELFFGEGSRLTVL.

This clone was observed at least ten times. V is TRBV6-4 and J is TRBJ2-2, with 8 bases that match TRBD2. CDR3 length: 17 residues. The junction had 9 bases not matched to a gene; V was cut back by 2 bases and J by 4 bases. Germline V gives CDR1 MRHNA, CDR2 SNTAGT. CDR3 region: CASSDGGLGTGTGELFF. CDR3 sequence (DNA): TGTGCCAGCAGTGACGGGGGACTAGGGACGGGCACCGGGGAGCTGTTTTTT.

This chain connects TRBV6-2 or TRBV6-3 to TRBJ2-7; TRBD2 matches 11 bases. From germline, CDR1 is MNHEY and CDR2 SVGEGT. Trimming removed 5 bases from V and 4 bases from J; junction bases left unmatched: 1. This CDR3 is built from 13 residues. CDR3 sequence reads: CASSTSGSYEQYF. CDR3 bases: TGTGCCAGCAGTACTAGCGGGAGTTACGAGCAGTACTTC.

This clone counts as medium-sized. V gene TRBV10-2 combines with J gene TRBJ2-7, with TRBD2 matching over 7 bases. The V segment lost 6 bases and the J segment 7 bases; nucleotides outside the gene matches: 12. Germline values: CDR1 WSHSY, CDR2 SAAADI. CDR3 length: 14 amino acids. Here the CDR3 reads CASRSPSGLGEQYF. The CDR3, as DNA: TGCGCCAGCAGGAGCCCGAGCGGACTAGGGGAGCAGTACTTC.

This sequence joins TRBV5-1 and TRBJ1-3; D not certain. The V end lost 0 bases, the J end lost 1 base, and 5 bases lay between the germline ends. Germline assignment: CDR1 SGHRS and CDR2 YFSETQ. The CDR3 covers 14 residues. CDR3 DNA sequence: TGCGCCAGCAGCTTGGCCAGTTCTGGAAACACCATATATTTT. Translation: CASSLASSGNTIYF.

The chain carries TRBV5-1 and TRBJ2-2; TRBD1 agrees at 9 bases. In germline, CDR1 is SGHRS, CDR2 YFSETQ. This CDR3 contains 15 residues. V lost 4 bases and J lost 2; bases outside the gene matches: 3. The CDR3 loop reads CASSVQGANTGELFF. DNA of the CDR3: TGCGCCAGCAGCGTACAGGGGGCTAACACCGGGGAGCTGTTTTTT.

This clone was seen only a few times. CDR3 in amino acids: CASRDSTANNEQFF. In DNA form, the CDR3 reads TGTGCCAGCAGGGACAGTACCGCTAACAATGAGCAGTTCTTC. The chain is built from TRBV12-3 or TRBV12-4 and TRBJ2-1; tentative D call: TRBD1 (6 bases). V lost 6 bases, J lost 5 bases, and 14 bases lay in between. The CDR3 runs 14 residues.